This T cell receptor beta chain was identified during a study of blood T cell repertoires in COVID-19. About the study: Acute and convalescent COVID-19 specimens originated in the United States, Italy and Spain.

Germline V lookup: CDR1 SGHRS, CDR2 YFSETQ. CDR3 length: 12 amino acids. With 5 bases removed from V and 10 bases from J, the gap between germline ends came to 15 bases. TCRdb's copy holds only in-frame clones and misses some; the assay was immunoSEQ multiplex PCR. The sample yields about 140,000 clones, 80% to 85% seen once. The chain carries TRBV5-1 and TRBJ1-1; D may be TRBD1 (5 bases). The sequenced sample consisted of PBMCs or T cells enriched from blood (not recorded which). The sequence came from a man aged 35-49 years with acute COVID-19. CDR3 nucleotide sequence: TGCGCCAGCAGGGAAAACCAGGGAATAGCTTTCTTT. Encoded protein: CASRENQGIAFF.